The source of this T cell receptor beta chain is a study of cytomegalovirus exposure and HLA in healthy donors. Study details: The 110 or so validation repertoires used the same platform as the 666 first-cohort repertoires, a later analysis reported.

The protocol was immunoSEQ multiplex PCR, while the TCRdb copy is restricted to in-frame clones and leaves out a portion. The table records under 100,000 clones, 95% to 96% of them present only once. The CDR3 is 14 amino acids. Trimming took 1 base from V and 6 from J; bases not matched to a gene: 6. The germline V gene has CDR1 SGHRS and CDR2 YFSETQ. With regard to this clone: Its target is unknown.

Points from the study as a whole: Cytomegalovirus association was assigned to 150 to 200 TCR beta chains. Accounts indicate the classifier identified cytomegalovirus status with strong specificity and sensitivity. Despite most TCR sequences being rare, some public TCRs occurred in many donors.

V is TRBV5-1 and J is TRBJ1-2, with TRBD1 matching 7 bases. The receptor comes from a woman younger than 30 in good health and CMV-seronegative. The sample was PBMCs. In DNA, the CDR3 is TGCGCCAGCAGCTTGAGGGACAGCAGAGATGGCTACACCTTC. Protein sequence: CASSLRDSRDGYTF.